This passage covers 13 T cell receptor beta chains from one sample sequenced in a study of T cell responses to AZD1222 COVID-19 vaccine. Clones were sequenced by immunoSEQ multiplex PCR, and TCRdb holds only the in-frame ones, with some missing. The sample consists of about 110,000 clones, about 87% of them appearing once. The sequencing used peripheral blood, collected 28 days after the second AZD1222 dose. These TCRs come from an adult who received the AZD1222 COVID-19 vaccine.

This sequence joins TRBV2 and TRBJ1-1; 11 bases are shared with TRBD1. The junction had 7 bases not matched to a gene; V was cut back by 2 bases and J by 5 bases. The CDR3 is 16 residues long. Germline CDR1 SNHLY, CDR2 FYNNEI. The CDR3 here is CASSERDRGFGTEAFF. The CDR3 DNA reads TGTGCCAGCAGTGAACGGGACAGGGGGTTTGGGACTGAAGCTTTCTTT.

The rearrangement links TRBV2 to TRBJ1-4, with D perhaps matching TRBD1 (6 bases). In germline, CDR1 is SNHLY, CDR2 FYNNEI. This CDR3 region has 16 residues. Trimming left V 6 bases short and J 0 bases short, with 14 bases between. CDR3 amino acids: CASRSTGLSTNEKLFF. The CDR3 nucleotides are TGTGCCAGCAGGTCGACAGGTCTTTCAACTAATGAAAAACTGTTTTTT.

This chain links TRBV19 with TRBJ1-2; 10 bases are shared with TRBD1. The CDR3 sequence is 14 residues long. The germline CDR1 and CDR2 sequences are LNHDA and SQIVND (reference sequence). The V and J ends lost 6 bases and 8 bases, in that order; junction bases with no gene match: 9. CDR3 nucleotides: TGTGCCAGTAGCCCGGGACAGGGGACGGGCGGCTACACCTTC. Its protein product is CASSPGQGTGGYTF.

This clone was observed a few times. This chain connects TRBV24-1 to TRBJ1-2; D ambiguous. This CDR3 has 14 amino acids. Trimming stripped 3 bases from V and 4 bases from J, with 11 bases between. Germline CDR1 KGHDR, CDR2 SFDVKD. Here the CDR3 reads CATSDRLTAYGYTF. The CDR3 DNA sequence: TGTGCCACCAGTGATCGATTGACGGCCTATGGCTACACCTTC.

The chain links TRBV5-1 to TRBJ1-1; 7 nucleotides agree with TRBD1. The CDR3 spans 13 residues. CDR1 and CDR2 (germline): SGHRS, YFSETQ. J lost 5 bases, V lost 7 bases, and 8 bases had no gene match. For the CDR3, the DNA is TGCGCCAGCGGTTCAGGGGGATTTACTGAAGCTTTCTTT. Encoded protein: CASGSGGFTEAFF.

This chain joins TRBV20-1 and TRBJ1-3; D gene unclear. Trimming shortened V by 7 bases and J by 6 bases, and 10 bases separated the two germline ends. The CDR3 is made up of 11 amino acids. Germline values: CDR1 DFQATT, CDR2 SNEGSKA (reference sequence). The CDR3 sequence: CSVERANTIYF. The CDR3, as DNA: TGCAGTGTGGAGCGGGCAAACACCATATATTTT.

The chain couples TRBV3-1 (or the pseudogene TRBV3-2) to TRBJ2-3; D is ambiguous. The ends were cut back, 4 bases at V and 0 bases at J, with 14 bases in the middle. This CDR3 is 16 amino acids long. Germline values: CDR1 LGHDT, CDR2 YNNKEL (reference sequence). The CDR3 sequence: CASSLVGTESTDTQYF. The CDR3 bases are TGTGCCAGCAGCCTCGTAGGTACAGAGAGCACAGATACGCAGTATTTT.

This clone was recorded a few times. This chain joins TRBV14 and TRBJ2-5; perhaps TRBD2 as D (5 bases). The V and J ends lost 6 bases and 2 bases respectively, with 19 bases between them. CDR1 and CDR2 (germline): SGHDN, FVKESK. The CDR3 sequence is 16 residues long. The CDR3 nucleotides are TGTGCCAGCAGGGCTTCCGGGCAAGGAGGTCAAGAGACCCAGTACTTC. Residues: CASRASGQGGQETQYF.

This chain uses TRBV19 with TRBJ2-1, with 10 positions matching TRBD1. CDR3 size: 14 residues. Trimming cost V 9 bases and J 9 bases; bases outside gene matches: 11. CDR1 and CDR2 (germline): LNHDA, SQIVND (reference sequence). CDR3 bases: TGTGCCAGCACCCGAGGACAGGGGGTCATTGAGCAGTTCTTC. This sequence encodes CASTRGQGVIEQFF.

The V gene is TRBV6-5, the J gene TRBJ1-2; no clear D. CDR1 and CDR2 from the germline V gene are MNHEY and SVGAGI. The CDR3 length is 12 residues. V was clipped by 5 bases and J by 5 bases, with 9 bases between them. CDR3 DNA: TGTGCCAGCAGTCCCCCGGGGTATGGCTACACCTTC. Protein product: CASSPPGYGYTF.

This rearrangement joins TRBV3-1 (or the pseudogene TRBV3-2) to TRBJ2-5; D ambiguous. V was clipped by 9 bases and J by 1 base, with 12 bases between them. CDR1 and CDR2 (germline): LGHDT, YNNKEL (reference sequence). The length of the CDR3 is 13 residues. The CDR3 loop reads CASRQQPQETQYF. The CDR3 nucleotides are TGTGCCAGTAGACAACAGCCCCAAGAGACCCAGTACTTC.

This rearrangement joins TRBV5-1 to TRBJ1-2; TRBD1 matches 7 bases. The trim removed 4 bases at V and 8 bases at J, leaving 11 bases unmatched. The CDR3 is made up of 14 amino acids. CDR1 is SGHRS and CDR2 is YFSETQ in the germline V gene. As DNA, the CDR3 is TGCGCCAGCAGCGCGGGACAGCAGAGAGAGGGCTACACCTTC. Translation: CASSAGQQREGYTF. Combining the CDR3 with reference TRBV5-1 and TRBJ1-2 gives the whole variable domain KAGVTQTPRYLIKTRGQQVTLSCSPISGHRSVSWYQQTPGQGLQFLFEYFSETQRNKGNFPGRFSGRQFSNSRSEMNVSTLELGDSALYLCASSAGQQREGYTFGSGTRLTVV.

This chain joins TRBV6-2 or TRBV6-3 and TRBJ1-1; TRBD1 is a possible D gene (5 bases). V was trimmed by 0 bases and J by 8 bases, leaving 10 bases between them. There are 13 residues in the CDR3. Germline V gene sequence: CDR1 MNHEY, CDR2 SVGEGT. The CDR3 protein is CASSYSGTSEAFF. In DNA form, the CDR3 reads TGTGCCAGCAGTTACTCGGGGACGTCGGAAGCTTTCTTT.